The next 20 T cell receptor beta chains were all read from a single sample in a study of neurological immune-mediated disorders. TCRdb re-called the 5' RACE reads with MiXCR, one entry per CDR3 protein. The sample consists of about 120,000 distinct CDR3 sequences, roughly 3.1% of them appearing once. Sequenced sample: PBMCs. The receptors here all came from a woman aged 30 to 39 with multiple sclerosis.

This clonotype was detected ten times or more. The DNA for the CDR3 is TGTGCCAGCAGCTTAGCGCCGGGATTTCGGGTCCCACTTAATAGAGCTTTCTTT. This encodes CASSLAPGFRVPLNRAFF. The chain carries TRBV7-8 and TRBJ1-1; D is unresolved. Germline CDR1 reads SGHVS; CDR2 reads FQNEAQ. The CDR3 runs to 18 residues. V was shortened by 0 bases and J by 10 bases, with 27 bases between the two germline ends.

This clonotype was picked up many times. The chain joins TRBV4-1 to TRBJ2-1; a weak D match, TRBD1 (6 bases). Per the germline V gene, CDR1 is MGHRA and CDR2 is YSYEKL. Trimming removed 3 bases at V and 5 bases at J, with 14 bases between. This CDR3 is built from 15 residues. CDR3 loop: CASSQRTDTNNEQFF. CDR3 bases: TGCGCCAGCAGCCAGCGGACAGATACCAACAATGAGCAGTTCTTC.

This clonotype was detected ten times or more. The chain is built from TRBV20-1 and TRBJ1-2; no definite D call. CDR1 and CDR2 (germline): DFQATT, SNEGSKA (reference sequence). CDR3 length equals 13 residues. V was clipped by 0 bases and J by 8 bases, with 13 bases between them. Written as DNA, the CDR3 is TGCAGTGCTAGAGATGTTGGGGATCAGGGCTACACCTTC. It translates to CSARDVGDQGYTF.

The sample holds many counts of this clonotype. The CDR3 loop is CASSPPGSPETQYF. The CDR3 DNA reads TGTGCCAGCAGTCCCCCAGGGTCCCCTGAGACCCAGTACTTC. V gene TRBV27 combines with J gene TRBJ2-5; TRBD1 is a possible D gene (5 bases). This CDR3 contains 14 residues. V lost 5 bases to trimming and J lost 5 bases, with 15 bases between them. CDR1 and CDR2 (germline): MNHEY, SMNVEV (reference sequence).

This clonotype was picked up many times. The chain links TRBV7-2 to TRBJ1-2; D is undetermined. Germline values: CDR1 SGHTA, CDR2 FQGNSA. Trimming shortened V by 5 bases and J by 7 bases, and 14 bases separated the two germline ends. The CDR3 is 13 amino acids. CDR3 loop: CASSPLYASGYTF. CDR3 nucleotides: TGTGCCAGCAGCCCGCTCTATGCTAGTGGCTACACCTTC.

This clonotype has at least ten counts. The gene calls are TRBV5-1 and TRBJ2-7; 7 bases agree with TRBD2. J was trimmed by 3 bases and V by 4 bases; bases with no gene match: 13. This CDR3 region has 16 residues. In germline, CDR1 is SGHRS, CDR2 YFSETQ. The CDR3 region is CASSPGSSGLLYEQYF. Written as DNA, the CDR3 is TGCGCCAGCAGCCCTGGTTCTAGCGGACTTCTCTACGAGCAGTACTTC.

This clonotype occurred many times. V gene TRBV9 combines with J gene TRBJ1-1; weak D call: TRBD1 (5 bases). Germline values: CDR1 SGDLS, CDR2 YYNGEE. This CDR3 has 13 amino acids. V dropped 0 bases and J dropped 6 bases, with 9 bases sitting between them. CDR3 coding DNA: TGTGCCAGCAGCGTAGAGGTAGGGGCTGAAGCTTTCTTT. Translated: CASSVEVGAEAFF. Combining the CDR3 with reference TRBV9 and TRBJ1-1 gives the whole variable domain DSGVTQTPKHLITATGQRVTLRCSPRSGDLSVYWYQQSLDQGLQFLIQYYNGEERAKGNILERFSAQQFPDLHSELNLSSLELGDSALYFCASSVEVGAEAFFGQGTRLTVV.

Many counts were recorded for this clonotype. The chain combines TRBV5-1 with TRBJ2-3, with a tentative D call TRBD2 (5 bases). Germline CDR1 reads SGHRS; CDR2 reads YFSETQ. The CDR3 runs 16 residues. V dropped 4 bases and J dropped 0 bases, with 15 bases sitting between them. The chain's CDR3 is CASSTFWESSTDTQYF. Here the CDR3 DNA reads TGCGCCAGCAGCACATTTTGGGAGTCTAGCACAGATACGCAGTATTTT. The whole variable domain, remainder taken from reference TRBV5-1 and TRBJ2-3, is KAGVTQTPRYLIKTRGQQVTLSCSPISGHRSVSWYQQTPGQGLQFLFEYFSETQRNKGNFPGRFSGRQFSNSRSEMNVSTLELGDSALYLCASSTFWESSTDTQYFGPGTRLTVL.

The table lists this clonotype with many counts. The chain is built from TRBV7-2 and TRBJ1-2; tentative D call: TRBD1 (6 bases). From germline, CDR1 is SGHTA and CDR2 FQGNSA. The ends were cut back, 5 bases at V and 4 bases at J, with 14 bases in the middle. The CDR3 consists of 14 residues. CDR3 sequence reads: CASSEGGGPYGYTF. The CDR3 DNA reads TGTGCCAGCAGCGAAGGGGGGGGGCCCTATGGCTACACCTTC.

The sample holds many counts of this clonotype. This rearrangement joins TRBV20-1 to TRBJ2-7; D unresolved. CDR1 and CDR2 (germline): DFQATT, SNEGSKA (reference sequence). This CDR3 region has 11 residues. V lost 5 bases and J lost 4, with 9 bases in between. Written as DNA, the CDR3 is TGCAGTGCTGTAATTGGTTACGAGCAGTACTTC. Its protein product is CSAVIGYEQYF.

This clonotype was detected ten times or more. The chain joins TRBV6-1 to TRBJ1-5, with D perhaps TRBD1 (5 bases). V was trimmed by 6 bases and J by 5 bases, leaving 11 bases between them. Germline V gene lookup returns CDR1 MNHNS and CDR2 SASEGT. The length of the CDR3 is 13 residues. The CDR3 nucleotides are TGTGCCAGCAGACGGGGGAGGGATCAGCCCCAGCATTTT. Residues: CASRRGRDQPQHF.

This clonotype was recorded many times. This sequence joins TRBV29-1 and TRBJ2-5, with TRBD1 as a possible D gene (6 bases). Germline V gene data show CDR1 as SQVTM and CDR2 as ANQGSEA. V lost 7 bases and J 5 bases, leaving 17 bases between the germline ends. The CDR3 is made up of 13 amino acids. This CDR3 is CSAIGQRVETQYF. The CDR3 nucleotides are TGCAGCGCCATCGGACAGAGGGTTGAGACCCAGTACTTC.

This clonotype showed up many times. Here the CDR3 reads CAISEMDRLQETQYF. In DNA form, the CDR3 reads TGTGCCATCAGTGAGATGGACAGACTCCAAGAGACCCAGTACTTC. The chain is built from TRBV10-3 and TRBJ2-5; weak D call: TRBD1 (6 bases). This CDR3 has 15 residues. The V end lost 2 bases, the J end lost 1 base, and 11 bases lay between the germline ends. Looked up from germline, CDR1 is ENHRY and CDR2 is SYGVKD.

The rearrangement uses TRBV18 and TRBJ1-2; 9 positions agree with TRBD1. Unmatched junction bases numbered 5, after V lost 3 bases and J lost 3 bases. The CDR3 is made up of 15 amino acids. The V gene's germline CDR1 is KGHSH and CDR2 LQKENI. The CDR3 here is CASSPVRDRDYGYTF. CDR3 nucleotide sequence: TGTGCCAGCTCACCGGTACGGGACAGGGACTATGGCTACACCTTC.

This clonotype was observed at least ten times. The genes are TRBV20-1 and TRBJ1-2; tentatively, D is TRBD1 (6 bases). Per germline, CDR1 DFQATT and CDR2 SNEGSKA (reference sequence). Trimming removed 3 bases at V and 0 bases at J, with 11 bases between. CDR3 length: 14 residues. The CDR3 loop reads CSASGQTTNYGYTF. The DNA of the CDR3 is TGCAGTGCTAGCGGACAGACCACTAACTATGGCTACACCTTC.

This clonotype was seen at least ten times. The CDR3 sequence: CASSPPGTGANSEQYF. CDR3 bases: TGTGCCAGCAGTCCCCCCGGGACAGGGGCTAATTCCGAGCAGTACTTC. The V and J genes are TRBV12-3 or TRBV12-4 and TRBJ2-7; TRBD1 matches at 10 bases. This CDR3 is built from 16 residues. V shed 5 bases, J shed 6 bases, and the junction held 13 bases outside the gene matches.

Ten or more counts support this clonotype. The chain is built from TRBV12-3 or TRBV12-4 and TRBJ1-1, with TRBD1 as a possible D gene (6 bases). The CDR3 has 15 amino acids. Trimming stripped 6 bases from V and 0 bases from J, with 14 bases between. CDR3 bases: TGTGCCAGCAGGGCGACAGGTCGCATGAACACTGAAGCTTTCTTT. Translation: CASRATGRMNTEAFF.

This clonotype was counted many times. The V gene is TRBV20-1, the J gene TRBJ1-2; D remains ambiguous. Germline V gene lookup returns CDR1 DFQATT and CDR2 SNEGSKA (reference sequence). The CDR3 is 14 amino acids. V was cut by 5 bases and J by 1 base, with 14 bases left in between. DNA for the CDR3: TGCAGTGCTGAAAAAAGGACGGGTAACTATGGCTACACCTTC. It translates to CSAEKRTGNYGYTF.

This clonotype has at least ten counts. J is TRBJ2-3 and V is TRBV29-1; tentative D call: TRBD2 (7 bases). The germline V and J ends were trimmed by 2 bases and 0 bases, with 15 bases remaining between them. There are 16 residues in the CDR3. In germline, CDR1 is SQVTM, CDR2 ANQGSEA. This chain's CDR3 is CSVERGGRLSTDTQYF. DNA of the CDR3: TGCAGCGTTGAAAGGGGGGGGAGATTAAGCACAGATACGCAGTATTTT.

This clonotype has ten or more counts. The genes are TRBV10-3 and TRBJ2-7; D not resolved. The V gene lost 8 bases and the J gene lost 0 bases, with 11 bases spanning the gap. The CDR3 has 13 amino acids. CDR1 and CDR2 from the germline V gene are ENHRY and SYGVKD. The CDR3 nucleotides read TGTGCCATCGGAGAGACATACTCCTACGAGCAGTACTTC. Translating it yields CAIGETYSYEQYF.